A single sample is the source of the 27 T cell receptor beta chains below, sequenced in a study of cytomegalovirus exposure and HLA in healthy donors. PCR employed 60 Vbeta and 13 Jbeta primers. Sequenced by immunoSEQ multiplex PCR; TCRdb stores in-frame clones only, minus some. The sample records 200,000 to 250,000 clones, around four fifths being singletons. Sequenced: PBMCs. These receptors were obtained from a male donor in good health and CMV-seronegative.

This sequence joins TRBV18 and TRBJ1-4; 9 nucleotides line up with TRBD1. V shed 0 bases, J shed 5 bases, and the junction held 1 base outside the gene matches. The CDR3 contains 15 residues. Looked up from germline, CDR1 is KGHSH and CDR2 is LQKENI. Here the CDR3 reads CASSPPGQGNEKLFF. CDR3 DNA: TGTGCCAGCTCACCACCGGGACAGGGCAATGAAAAACTGTTTTTT.

This clone came up a few times. V and J are TRBV5-1 and TRBJ1-1; D possibly corresponds to TRBD1 (6 bases). Trimming shortened V by 4 bases and J by 2 bases, and 15 bases separated the two germline ends. Germline-derived CDR1 and CDR2 are SGHRS and YFSETQ. This CDR3 region has 15 residues. The CDR3 region is CASSLEGTINTEAFF. CDR3 nucleotide sequence: TGCGCCAGCAGCCTGGAGGGGACAATTAACACTGAAGCTTTCTTT.

V gene TRBV19 combines with J gene TRBJ1-5; D might be TRBD1 (5 bases). CDR1 LNHDA and CDR2 SQIVND come from the germline V gene (reference sequence). Trimming took off 7 bases at V and 4 bases at J, with 8 bases between the two ends. This CDR3 comprises 12 residues. The CDR3 nucleotides are TGTGCCAGTAAGCAGGGTAATCAGCCCCAGCATTTT. This encodes CASKQGNQPQHF.

The chain links TRBV5-1 to TRBJ1-3, with 7 bases identical to TRBD1. J lost 2 bases, V lost 4 bases, and 6 bases had no gene match. This CDR3 is 15 amino acids long. Per the germline V gene, CDR1 is SGHRS and CDR2 is YFSETQ. The CDR3 sequence is CASSPTTGTGNTIYF. CDR3 sequence (DNA): TGCGCCAGCAGCCCGACGACAGGGACTGGAAACACCATATATTTT.

This clone was observed a handful of times. The gene calls are TRBV29-1 and TRBJ2-7; 8 positions agree with TRBD1. V lost 6 bases and J lost 5; bases outside the gene matches: 3. CDR3 length: 11 residues. Germline assignment: CDR1 SQVTM and CDR2 ANQGSEA. The CDR3 DNA sequence: TGCAGCGTAAGGACAGGGAACGAGCAGTACTTC. This encodes CSVRTGNEQYF.

The chain links TRBV7-3 to TRBJ1-6; D is unresolved. V was cut by 5 bases and J by 4 bases, with 12 bases left in between. This CDR3 spans 15 amino acids. Germline CDR1 is SGHTA and CDR2 is FQGTGA. CDR3 DNA: TGTGCCAGCAGCCCCGTGGGAGGGTATAATTCACCCCTCCACTTT. This translates into CASSPVGGYNSPLHF.

The chain uses TRBV6-1 and TRBJ2-5; 12 positions agree with TRBD2. The CDR3 sequence is 15 residues long. The germline CDR1 and CDR2 sequences are MNHNS and SASEGT. The V segment lost 6 bases and the J segment 5 bases; nucleotides outside the gene matches: 7. CDR3 sequence (DNA): TGTGCCAGCAGCCCCCTAGCGGGAGGGACGGAGACCCAGTACTTC. Protein product: CASSPLAGGTETQYF.

This rearrangement joins TRBV25-1 to TRBJ2-5, with D possibly being TRBD1 (6 bases). The CDR3 totals 13 residues. Germline CDR1 is MGHDK and CDR2 is SYGVNS. V lost 8 bases and J lost 1, with 11 bases in between. CDR3 sequence (DNA): TGTGCCAGCCCGAGGACAGCCCAAGAGACCCAGTACTTC. Protein product: CASPRTAQETQYF. The full variable domain, with the rest looked up from reference TRBV25-1 and TRBJ2-5, is EADIYQTPRYLVIGTGKKITLECSQTMGHDKMYWYQQDPGMELHLIHYSYGVNSTEKGDLSSESTVSRIRTEHFPLTLESARPSHTSQYLCASPRTAQETQYFGPGTRLLVL.

The chain combines TRBV6-1 with TRBJ1-4, with 7 nucleotides matching TRBD1. CDR1 is MNHNS and CDR2 is SASEGT in the germline V gene. Trimming removed 6 bases from V and 5 bases from J; junction bases left unmatched: 6. The CDR3 runs to 14 residues. The CDR3 region has the DNA TGTGCCAGCAGCTCCGGCAGGGGGAATGAAAAACTGTTTTTT. It encodes CASSSGRGNEKLFF.

This sequence joins TRBV27 and TRBJ2-7; 12 positions agree with TRBD1. The V gene end was trimmed by 7 bases and the J gene end by 7 bases; junction bases not matched to a gene: 8. Germline-derived CDR1 and CDR2 are MNHEY and SMNVEV (reference sequence). CDR3 size: 14 residues. DNA of the CDR3: TGTGCCAGCAAGAGGGACAGGGGGCCAGGTGAGCAGTACTTC. It yields the protein CASKRDRGPGEQYF.

The chain couples TRBV5-6 to TRBJ2-2, with 8 positions matching TRBD1. The germline CDR1 and CDR2 sequences are SGHDT and YYEEEE. The CDR3 runs to 15 residues. The trim removed 1 base at V and 5 bases at J, leaving 4 bases unmatched. As DNA, the CDR3 is TGTGCCAGCAGCTTGTTGGACAGGGTGACCGGGGAGCTGTTTTTT. This encodes CASSLLDRVTGELFF.

The chain couples TRBV5-1 to TRBJ2-1, with TRBD2 identical over 9 bases. The germline V gene has CDR1 SGHRS and CDR2 YFSETQ. The CDR3 runs 16 residues. J lost 4 bases, V lost 2 bases, and 7 bases had no gene match. CDR3 protein: CASSLGLAPTYNEQFF. CDR3 bases: TGCGCCAGCAGCTTAGGACTAGCGCCTACTTACAATGAGCAGTTCTTC.

The gene calls are TRBV6-5 and TRBJ1-2; D is possibly TRBD1 (6 bases). Germline CDR1 MNHEY, CDR2 SVGAGI. V lost 4 bases and J 4 bases, leaving 13 bases between the germline ends. This CDR3 region has 14 residues. This CDR3 is CASSSLGQLYGYTF. The CDR3, as DNA: TGTGCCAGCAGTTCCCTCGGACAGCTCTATGGCTACACCTTC.

The chain combines TRBV2 with TRBJ1-6, with 9 bases aligning to TRBD1. The CDR3 is 15 residues long. Looked up from germline, CDR1 is SNHLY and CDR2 is FYNNEI. V was pared by 4 bases and J by 6 bases, with 4 bases of the junction left unmatched. The CDR3 coding sequence is TGTGCCAGCAGTGTGTCACAGGGGGCTAATTCACCCCTCCACTTT. Translated: CASSVSQGANSPLHF.

J is TRBJ2-7 and V is TRBV2; a weak D match, TRBD2 (6 bases). The CDR3 totals 14 residues. Germline V gene data show CDR1 as SNHLY and CDR2 as FYNNEI. Trimming shortened V by 6 bases and J by 3 bases, and 15 bases separated the two germline ends. The chain's CDR3 is CASRTGTFGYEQYF. In DNA, the CDR3 is TGTGCCAGCAGGACCGGGACTTTCGGCTACGAGCAGTACTTC.

This clone was counted only a few times. This rearrangement joins TRBV28 to TRBJ1-2; D call uncertain. The germline CDR1 and CDR2 sequences are MDHEN and SYDVKM. V gave up 5 bases and J gave up 0 bases, with 4 bases separating them. The CDR3 sequence is 12 residues long. The CDR3 here is CASSQANYGYTF. DNA for the CDR3: TGTGCCAGCAGTCAGGCTAACTATGGCTACACCTTC.

V gene TRBV2 combines with J gene TRBJ1-5; 10 positions match TRBD1. Trimming took 7 bases from V and 6 from J; bases not matched to a gene: 3. This CDR3 comprises 13 residues. Germline V gene data show CDR1 as SNHLY and CDR2 as FYNNEI. CDR3 region: CASTGTGVQPQHF. In DNA, the CDR3 is TGTGCCAGCACCGGGACAGGGGTTCAGCCCCAGCATTTT.

The genes are TRBV11-2 and TRBJ2-1; 7 bases line up with TRBD1. This CDR3 is 15 amino acids long. The V gene's germline CDR1 is SGHAT and CDR2 FQNNGV. V gave up 1 base and J gave up 6 bases; unmatched junction bases: 6. This chain's CDR3 is CASSLGQGTRNEQFF. CDR3 sequence (DNA): TGTGCCAGCAGCTTAGGACAGGGTACCCGCAATGAGCAGTTCTTC. Using reference TRBV11-2 and TRBJ2-1 for the parts outside the CDR3, the full variable domain is EAGVAQSPRYKIIEKRQSVAFWCNPISGHATLYWYQQILGQGPKLLIQFQNNGVVDDSQLPKDRFSAERLKGVDSTLKIQPAKLEDSAVYLCASSLGQGTRNEQFFGPGTRLTVL.

In regard to this clone: The identical CDR3 is also encoded by other nucleotide sequences in the sample. The chain is built from TRBV4-1 and TRBJ1-4; maybe TRBD1 (5 bases). Germline CDR1 MGHRA, CDR2 YSYEKL. CDR3 length: 14 residues. The germline V and J ends were trimmed by 4 bases and 7 bases, with 13 bases remaining between them. CDR3 nucleotide sequence: TGCGCCAGCAGCCTGACGGGGGGGAGTGAAAAACTGTTTTTT. Residues: CASSLTGGSEKLFF.

V usage is TRBV5-1 and J usage is TRBJ2-5; 7 nucleotides align to TRBD2. J gave up 2 bases and V 2 bases, and 9 bases lay outside the gene matches. The CDR3 has 16 residues. The germline gives CDR1 SGHRS, CDR2 YFSETQ. The CDR3 DNA sequence: TGCGCCAGCAGCTTTGCACCTACAGCGGGACAAGAGACCCAGTACTTC. Amino acid sequence: CASSFAPTAGQETQYF.

This clone turned up a few times. V is TRBV28 and J is TRBJ1-1, with no clear D. The CDR3 consists of 11 residues. Trimming took 8 bases from V and 8 from J, leaving 12 bases between them. The germline CDR1 and CDR2 sequences are MDHEN and SYDVKM. The CDR3 here is CASLGRGEAFF. DNA of the CDR3: TGTGCCAGCTTGGGCCGTGGGGAAGCTTTCTTT.

The chain links TRBV28 to TRBJ2-7, with 10 bases identical to TRBD1. This CDR3 contains 18 residues. Germline V lookup: CDR1 MDHEN, CDR2 SYDVKM. V was clipped by 5 bases and J by 5 bases; unmatched bases: 18. CDR3 sequence: CASSAQTIRQGARNEQYF. The CDR3 DNA is TGTGCCAGCAGTGCCCAAACTATTCGACAGGGGGCGCGTAACGAGCAGTACTTC. The full variable domain, completed using reference TRBV28 and TRBJ2-7, is DVKVTQSSRYLVKRTGEKVFLECVQDMDHENMFWYRQDPGLGLRLIYFSYDVKMKEKGDIPEGYSVSREKKERFSLILESASTNQTSMYLCASSAQTIRQGARNEQYFGPGTRLTVT.

This clone was detected a few times. The gene calls are TRBV7-2 and TRBJ2-3; D is uncertain. Trimming cost V 5 bases and J 3 bases, with 12 bases left between them. The CDR3 is 14 residues long. Germline V lookup: CDR1 SGHTA, CDR2 FQGNSA. CDR3 coding DNA: TGTGCCAGCAGCCCCGGCTTCGGGACAGATACGCAGTATTTT. It is translated as CASSPGFGTDTQYF.

The genes are TRBV27 and TRBJ2-2; D might be TRBD1 (6 bases). The CDR3 is 15 residues long. Germline CDR1 MNHEY, CDR2 SMNVEV (reference sequence). The V gene lost 5 bases and the J gene lost 1 base, with 11 bases spanning the gap. DNA of the CDR3: TGTGCCAGCAGTCCCTTACAGGGGAACACCGGGGAGCTGTTTTTT. Protein product: CASSPLQGNTGELFF.

The sample holds a few counts of this clone. The chain links TRBV5-1 to TRBJ2-3, with D possibly matching TRBD2 (6 bases). The V gene lost 0 bases and the J gene lost 6 bases, with 11 bases spanning the gap. In germline, CDR1 is SGHRS, CDR2 YFSETQ. This CDR3 contains 14 residues. This CDR3 reads CASSLALARDTQYF. For the CDR3, the DNA is TGCGCCAGCAGCTTGGCTCTAGCGAGGGATACGCAGTATTTT.

The chain combines TRBV21-1 with TRBJ2-7; TRBD1, as called in the table, went unchecked against the DNA. TRBV21-1 is an annotated pseudogene. The CDR3 has 14 residues. The DNA for the CDR3 is TGTGCCAGCAATCCGGGACAGCCGCTTGAACTACTATACTTC. Translating it yields CASNPGQPLELLYF.

In its sample, this clone was seen once. J is TRBJ2-1 and V is TRBV6-1; 12 bases line up with TRBD2. J was trimmed by 7 bases and V by 4 bases; bases with no gene match: 11. The CDR3 is 17 amino acids. Germline-derived CDR1 and CDR2 are MNHNS and SASEGT. In nucleotides, the CDR3 is TGTGCCAGCAGTGCCCGGCTACTAGCGGGAGGCCAAAATGAGCAGTTCTTC. This encodes CASSARLLAGGQNEQFF.